Listed below are T cell receptor beta chains from one sample, sequenced in a study of blood T cell repertoires in COVID-19. Here immunoSEQ multiplex PCR was the method, and the copy in TCRdb shows in-frame clones only, minus some. The data hold tens of thousands of clones, with approximately 75% observed a single time. The sequencing sample was made of peripheral blood. The receptors originated from a boy aged 2 to 9 with active or convalescent COVID-19. CDR3s include the opening cysteine and the closing phenylalanine or tryptophan. D genes are given only for firm matches. Part of the rows lack a size; the others show once, few, many or a class for expanded clones.

many	TRBJ2-7	TRBD2	TRBV7-8	TGTGCCAGCAGCTTCGGGACTACCACCTACGAGCAGTACTTC	CASSFGTTTYEQYF
.	TRBJ1-1	TRBD1	TRBV19	TGTGCCAGTAGTACCCCCCCTCAGGGGGCAGAGACTGAAGCTTTCTTT	CASSTPPQGAETEAFF
.	TRBJ1-1	.	TRBV7-2	TGTGCCAGCAGCCGCCGGCCGAACAGTGAAGCTTTCTTT	CASSRRPNSEAFF
.	TRBJ1-4	TRBD1	TRBV6-5	TGTGCCAGCAGCGATCCCGGGACAGGGGATGAAAAACTGTTTTTT	CASSDPGTGDEKLFF
.	TRBJ1-1	.	TRBV7-6	TGTGCCAGCAGCTTATCGGGAGGGGTCAGGAACACTGAAGCTTTCTTT	CASSLSGGVRNTEAFF
.	TRBJ2-2	.	TRBV19	TGTGCCAGTAGTACGACAGGTATAATCACCGGGGAGCTGTTTTTT	CASSTTGIITGELFF
.	TRBJ2-1	TRBD2	TRBV11-2	TGTGCCAGCAGGGCCACTAGCGTTTCATACAATGAGCAGTTCTTC	CASRATSVSYNEQFF
many	TRBJ1-3	.	TRBV3-1/TRBV3-2	TGTGCCAGCTCAGGCTTGGGTGGAAACACCATATATTTT	CASSGLGGNTIYF
.	TRBJ1-2	TRBD1	TRBV10-2	TGCGCCAGCAGTGATTTCTCGGGGACAGCGAACTATGGCTACACCTTC	CASSDFSGTANYGYTF
.	TRBJ2-6	.	TRBV7-9	TGTGCCACCCAAAGGGGAACCGGGGCCAACGTCCTGACTTTC	CATQRGTGANVLTF
.	TRBJ2-4	TRBD2	TRBV28	TGTGCCAGCAGTTGGGTAGCGGGACTAGCCAAAAACATTCAGTACTTC	CASSWVAGLAKNIQYF
.	TRBJ1-6	TRBD1	TRBV5-1	TGCGCCAGCAGCCCCGACAGGGCAAGCTCCTATAATTCACCCCTCCACTTT	CASSPDRASSYNSPLHF
.	TRBJ2-5	.	TRBV5-6	TGTGCCAGCAGCTTGTCCGGGGAGACCCAGTACTTC	CASSLSGETQYF
.	TRBJ1-1	TRBD1	TRBV27	TGTGCCAGCAGTGTCAAACAGGGGGTCTCAGGTGAAGCTTTCTTT	CASSVKQGVSGEAFF
.	TRBJ2-7	.	TRBV7-9	TGTGCCAGCAGCTTATTTAACGACAGGTTCAAGCTCGAGCAGTACTTC	CASSLFNDRFKLEQYF
once	TRBJ1-2	.	TRBV6-5	TGTGCCAGCAGTCCAGGGTTGCGGCACTATGGCTACACCTTC	CASSPGLRHYGYTF
many	TRBJ1-2	TRBD1	TRBV7-2	TGTGCCAGCAGCTTAGCGGACAGGGGGTATGGCTACACCTTC	CASSLADRGYGYTF